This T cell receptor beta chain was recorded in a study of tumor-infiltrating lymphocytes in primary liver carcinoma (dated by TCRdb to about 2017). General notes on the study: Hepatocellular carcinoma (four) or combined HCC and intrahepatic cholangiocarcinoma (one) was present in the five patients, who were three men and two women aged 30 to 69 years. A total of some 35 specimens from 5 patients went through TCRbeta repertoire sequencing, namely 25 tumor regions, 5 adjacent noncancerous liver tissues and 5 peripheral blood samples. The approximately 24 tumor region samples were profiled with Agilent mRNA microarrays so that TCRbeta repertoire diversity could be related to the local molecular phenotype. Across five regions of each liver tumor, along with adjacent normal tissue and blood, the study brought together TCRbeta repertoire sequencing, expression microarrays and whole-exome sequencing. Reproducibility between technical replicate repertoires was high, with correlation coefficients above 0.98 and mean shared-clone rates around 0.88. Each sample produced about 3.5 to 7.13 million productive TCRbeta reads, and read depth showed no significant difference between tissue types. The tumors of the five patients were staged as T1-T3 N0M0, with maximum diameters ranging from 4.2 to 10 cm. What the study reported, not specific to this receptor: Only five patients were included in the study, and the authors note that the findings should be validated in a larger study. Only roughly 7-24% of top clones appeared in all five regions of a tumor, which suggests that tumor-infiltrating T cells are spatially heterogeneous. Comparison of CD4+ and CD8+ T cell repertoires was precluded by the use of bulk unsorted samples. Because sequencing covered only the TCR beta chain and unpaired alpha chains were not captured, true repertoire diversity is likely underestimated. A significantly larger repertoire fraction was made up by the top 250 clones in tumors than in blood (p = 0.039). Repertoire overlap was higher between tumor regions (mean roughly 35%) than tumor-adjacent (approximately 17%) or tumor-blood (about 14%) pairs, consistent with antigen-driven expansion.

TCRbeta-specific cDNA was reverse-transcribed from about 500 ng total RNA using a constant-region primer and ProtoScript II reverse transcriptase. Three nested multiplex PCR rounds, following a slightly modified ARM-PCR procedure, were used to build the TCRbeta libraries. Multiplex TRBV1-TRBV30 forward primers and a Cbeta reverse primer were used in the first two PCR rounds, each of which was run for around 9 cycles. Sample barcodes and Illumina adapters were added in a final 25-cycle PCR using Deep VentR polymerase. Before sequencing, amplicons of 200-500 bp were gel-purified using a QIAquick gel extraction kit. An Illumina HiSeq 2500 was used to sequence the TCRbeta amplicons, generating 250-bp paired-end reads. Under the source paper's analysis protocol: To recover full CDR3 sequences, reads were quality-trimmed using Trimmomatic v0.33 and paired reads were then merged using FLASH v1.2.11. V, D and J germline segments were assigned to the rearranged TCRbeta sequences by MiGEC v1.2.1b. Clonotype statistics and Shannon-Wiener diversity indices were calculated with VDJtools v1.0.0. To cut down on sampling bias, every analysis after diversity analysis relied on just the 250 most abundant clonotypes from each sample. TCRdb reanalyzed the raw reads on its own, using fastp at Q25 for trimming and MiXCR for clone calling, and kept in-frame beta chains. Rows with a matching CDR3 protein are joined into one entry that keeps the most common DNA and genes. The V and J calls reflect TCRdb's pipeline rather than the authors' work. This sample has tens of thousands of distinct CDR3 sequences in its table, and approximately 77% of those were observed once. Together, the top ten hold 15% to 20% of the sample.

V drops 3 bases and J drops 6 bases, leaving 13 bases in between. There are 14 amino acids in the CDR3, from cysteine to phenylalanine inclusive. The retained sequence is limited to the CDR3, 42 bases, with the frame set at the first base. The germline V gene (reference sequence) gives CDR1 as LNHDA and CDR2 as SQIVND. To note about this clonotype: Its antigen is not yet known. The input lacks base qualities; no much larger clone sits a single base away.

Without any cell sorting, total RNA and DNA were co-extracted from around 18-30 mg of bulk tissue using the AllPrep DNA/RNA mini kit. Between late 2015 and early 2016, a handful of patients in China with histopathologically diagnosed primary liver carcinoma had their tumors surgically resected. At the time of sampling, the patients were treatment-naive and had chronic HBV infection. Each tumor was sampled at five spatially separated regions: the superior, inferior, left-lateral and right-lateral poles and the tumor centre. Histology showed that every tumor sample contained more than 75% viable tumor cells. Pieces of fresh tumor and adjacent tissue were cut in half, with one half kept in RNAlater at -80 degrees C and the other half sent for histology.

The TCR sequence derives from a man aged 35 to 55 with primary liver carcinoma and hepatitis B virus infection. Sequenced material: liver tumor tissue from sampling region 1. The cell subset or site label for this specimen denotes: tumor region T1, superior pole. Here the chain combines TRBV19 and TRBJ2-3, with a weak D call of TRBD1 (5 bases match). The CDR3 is CASSMAGIMDTQYF. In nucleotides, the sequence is TGTGCCAGTAGTATGGCAGGGATCATGGATACGCAGTATTTT.